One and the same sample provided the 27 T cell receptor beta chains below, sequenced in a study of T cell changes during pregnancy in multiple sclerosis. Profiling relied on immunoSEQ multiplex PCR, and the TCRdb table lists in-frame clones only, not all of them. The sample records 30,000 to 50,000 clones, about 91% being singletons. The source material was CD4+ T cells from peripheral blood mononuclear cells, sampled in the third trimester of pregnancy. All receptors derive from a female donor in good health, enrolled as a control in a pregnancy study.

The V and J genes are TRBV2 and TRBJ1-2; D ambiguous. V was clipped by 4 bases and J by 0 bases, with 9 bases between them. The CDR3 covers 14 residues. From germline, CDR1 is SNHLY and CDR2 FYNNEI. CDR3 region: CASSGVGANYGYTF. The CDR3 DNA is TGTGCCAGCAGTGGGGTCGGAGCTAACTATGGCTACACCTTC. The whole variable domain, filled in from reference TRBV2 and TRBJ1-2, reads EPEVTQTPSHQVTQMGQEVILRCVPISNHLYFYWYRQILGQKVEFLVSFYNNEISEKSEIFDDQFSVERPDGSNFTLKIRSTKLEDSAMYFCASSGVGANYGYTFGSGTRLTVV.

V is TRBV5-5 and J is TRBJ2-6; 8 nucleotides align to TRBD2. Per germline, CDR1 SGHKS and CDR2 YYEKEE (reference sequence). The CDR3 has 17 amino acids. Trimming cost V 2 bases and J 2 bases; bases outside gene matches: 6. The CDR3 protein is CASSFRLAIAGANVLTF. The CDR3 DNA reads TGTGCCAGCAGCTTCCGACTAGCGATAGCTGGGGCCAACGTCCTGACTTTC.

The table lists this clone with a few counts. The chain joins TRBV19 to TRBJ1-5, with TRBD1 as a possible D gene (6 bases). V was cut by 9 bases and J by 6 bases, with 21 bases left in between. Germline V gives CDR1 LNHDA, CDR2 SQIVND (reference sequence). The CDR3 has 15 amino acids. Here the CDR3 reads CASRVESGVGQPQHF. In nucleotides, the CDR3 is TGTGCCAGCCGAGTCGAGTCAGGGGTGGGTCAGCCCCAGCATTTT.

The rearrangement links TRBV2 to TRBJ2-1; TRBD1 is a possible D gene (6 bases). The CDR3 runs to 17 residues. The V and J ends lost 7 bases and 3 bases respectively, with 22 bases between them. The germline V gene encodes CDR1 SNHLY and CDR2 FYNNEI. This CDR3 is CASMDRRLLRGYNEQFF. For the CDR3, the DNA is TGTGCCAGCATGGACAGACGCCTGCTCCGGGGCTACAATGAGCAGTTCTTC.

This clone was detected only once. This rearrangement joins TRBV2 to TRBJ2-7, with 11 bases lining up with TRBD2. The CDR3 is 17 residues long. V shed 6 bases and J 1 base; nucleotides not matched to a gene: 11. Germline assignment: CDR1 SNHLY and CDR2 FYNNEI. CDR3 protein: CASSAPPGLAASYEQYF. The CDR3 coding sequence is TGTGCCAGCAGCGCACCACCGGGACTAGCGGCGTCCTACGAGCAGTACTTC.

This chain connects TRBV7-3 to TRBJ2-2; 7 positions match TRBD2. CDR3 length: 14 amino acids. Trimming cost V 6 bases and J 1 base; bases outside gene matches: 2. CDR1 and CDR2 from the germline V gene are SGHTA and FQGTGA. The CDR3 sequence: CASSSGQNTGELFF. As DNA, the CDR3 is TGTGCCAGCAGTAGCGGGCAGAACACCGGGGAGCTGTTTTTT. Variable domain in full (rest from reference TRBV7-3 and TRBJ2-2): GAGVSQTPSNKVTEKGKYVELRCDPISGHTALYWYRQSLGQGPEFLIYFQGTGAADDSGLPNDRFFAVRPEGSVSTLKIQRTERGDSAVYLCASSSGQNTGELFFGEGSRLTVL.

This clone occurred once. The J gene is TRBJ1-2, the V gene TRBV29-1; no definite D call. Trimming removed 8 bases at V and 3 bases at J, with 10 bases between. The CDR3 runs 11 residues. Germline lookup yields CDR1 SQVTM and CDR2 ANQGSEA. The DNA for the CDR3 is TGCAGCACCTGGAGGGACTATGGCTACACCTTC. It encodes CSTWRDYGYTF.

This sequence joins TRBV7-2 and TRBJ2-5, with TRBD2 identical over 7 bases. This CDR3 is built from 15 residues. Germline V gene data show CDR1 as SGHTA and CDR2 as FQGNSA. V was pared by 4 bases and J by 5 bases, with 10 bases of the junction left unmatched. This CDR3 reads CASSSRRGGRETQYF. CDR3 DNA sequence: TGTGCCAGCAGCTCCCGTCGGGGAGGGCGGGAGACCCAGTACTTC. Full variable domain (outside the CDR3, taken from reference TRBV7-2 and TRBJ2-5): GAGVSQSPSNKVTEKGKDVELRCDPISGHTALYWYRQSLGQGLEFLIYFQGNSAPDKSGLPSDRFSAERTGGSVSTLTIQRTQQEDSAVYLCASSSRRGGRETQYFGPGTRLLVL.

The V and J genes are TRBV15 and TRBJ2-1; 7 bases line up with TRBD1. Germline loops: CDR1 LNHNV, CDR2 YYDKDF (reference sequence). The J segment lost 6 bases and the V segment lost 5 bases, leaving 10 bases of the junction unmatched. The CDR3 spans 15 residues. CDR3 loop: CATSPRQGSRNEQFF. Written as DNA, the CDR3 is TGTGCCACCAGCCCCCGACAGGGTTCGCGCAATGAGCAGTTCTTC. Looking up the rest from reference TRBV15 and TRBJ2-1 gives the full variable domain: DAMVIQNPRYQVTQFGKPVTLSCSQTLNHNVMYWYQQKSSQAPKLLFHYYDKDFNNEADTPDNFQSRRPNTSFCFLDIRSPGLGDTAMYLCATSPRQGSRNEQFFGPGTRLTVL.

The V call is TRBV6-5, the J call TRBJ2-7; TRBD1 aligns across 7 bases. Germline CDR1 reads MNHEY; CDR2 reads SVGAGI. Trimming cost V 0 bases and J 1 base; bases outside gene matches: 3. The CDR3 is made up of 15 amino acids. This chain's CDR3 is CASSYSTGMSYEQYF. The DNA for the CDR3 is TGTGCCAGCAGTTACTCGACAGGGATGTCCTACGAGCAGTACTTC.

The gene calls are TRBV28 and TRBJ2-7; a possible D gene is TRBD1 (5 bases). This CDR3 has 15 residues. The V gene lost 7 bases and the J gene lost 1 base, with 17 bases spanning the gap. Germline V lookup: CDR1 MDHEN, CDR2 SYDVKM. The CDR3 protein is CASTRLGQPSYEQYF. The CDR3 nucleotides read TGTGCCAGCACGCGTTTGGGGCAGCCTTCCTACGAGCAGTACTTC.

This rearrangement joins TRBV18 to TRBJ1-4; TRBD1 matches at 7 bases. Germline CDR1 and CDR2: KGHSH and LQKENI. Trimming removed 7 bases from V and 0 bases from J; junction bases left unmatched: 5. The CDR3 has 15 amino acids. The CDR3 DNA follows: TGTGCCAGCTACAGGGGCGGATCAACTAATGAAAAACTGTTTTTT. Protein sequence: CASYRGGSTNEKLFF.

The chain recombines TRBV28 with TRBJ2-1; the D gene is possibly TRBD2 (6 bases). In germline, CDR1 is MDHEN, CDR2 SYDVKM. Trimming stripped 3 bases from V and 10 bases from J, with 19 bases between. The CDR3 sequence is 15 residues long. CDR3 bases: TGTGCCAGCAGTTTTCGCGGGAAGGACCGCGGCGAGCAGTTCTTC. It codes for CASSFRGKDRGEQFF.

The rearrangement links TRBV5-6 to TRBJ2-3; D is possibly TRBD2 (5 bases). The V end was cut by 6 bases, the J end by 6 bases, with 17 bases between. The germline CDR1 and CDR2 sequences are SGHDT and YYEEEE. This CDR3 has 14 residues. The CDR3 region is CASNQRTGGDTQYF. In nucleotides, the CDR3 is TGTGCCAGCAACCAGCGGACCGGCGGGGATACGCAGTATTTT.

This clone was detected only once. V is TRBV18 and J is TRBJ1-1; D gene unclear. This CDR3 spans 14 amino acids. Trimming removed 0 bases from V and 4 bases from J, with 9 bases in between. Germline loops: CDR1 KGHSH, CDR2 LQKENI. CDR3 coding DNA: TGTGCCAGCTCACCACCGTCTATCTCCACTGAAGCTTTCTTT. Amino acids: CASSPPSISTEAFF.

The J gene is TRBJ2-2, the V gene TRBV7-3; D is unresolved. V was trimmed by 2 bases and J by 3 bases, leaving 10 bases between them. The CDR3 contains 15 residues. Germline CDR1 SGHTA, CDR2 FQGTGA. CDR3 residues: CASSLQSGHTGELFF. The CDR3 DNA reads TGTGCCAGCAGCTTACAGTCAGGTCACACCGGGGAGCTGTTTTTT.

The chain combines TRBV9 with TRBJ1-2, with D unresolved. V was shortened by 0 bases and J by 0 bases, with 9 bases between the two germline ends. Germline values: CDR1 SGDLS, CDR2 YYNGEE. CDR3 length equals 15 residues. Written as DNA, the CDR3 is TGTGCCAGCAGCGTAGGATCGGGAGCTAACTATGGCTACACCTTC. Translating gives CASSVGSGANYGYTF. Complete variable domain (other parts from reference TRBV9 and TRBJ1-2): DSGVTQTPKHLITATGQRVTLRCSPRSGDLSVYWYQQSLDQGLQFLIQYYNGEERAKGNILERFSAQQFPDLHSELNLSSLELGDSALYFCASSVGSGANYGYTFGSGTRLTVV.

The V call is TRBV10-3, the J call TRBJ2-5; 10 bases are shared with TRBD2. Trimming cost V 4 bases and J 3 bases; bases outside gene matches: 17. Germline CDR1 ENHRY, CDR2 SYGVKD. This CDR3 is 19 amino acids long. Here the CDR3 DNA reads TGTGCCATCAGTGGAGCGGGGGGGAGGAGGCCCCCCCCAAAAGAGACCCAGTACTTC. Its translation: CAISGAGGRRPPPKETQYF.

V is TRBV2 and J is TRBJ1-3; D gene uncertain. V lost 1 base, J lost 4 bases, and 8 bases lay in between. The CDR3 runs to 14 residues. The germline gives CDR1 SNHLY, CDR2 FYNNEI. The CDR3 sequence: CASSEVFEGNTIYF. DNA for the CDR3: TGTGCCAGCAGTGAAGTATTCGAGGGAAACACCATATATTTT.

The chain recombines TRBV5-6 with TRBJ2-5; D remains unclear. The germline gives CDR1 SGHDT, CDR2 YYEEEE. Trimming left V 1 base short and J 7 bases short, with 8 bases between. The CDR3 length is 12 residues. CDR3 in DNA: TGTGCCAGCAGCTTGAACAGTCGGACCCAGTACTTC. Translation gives CASSLNSRTQYF.

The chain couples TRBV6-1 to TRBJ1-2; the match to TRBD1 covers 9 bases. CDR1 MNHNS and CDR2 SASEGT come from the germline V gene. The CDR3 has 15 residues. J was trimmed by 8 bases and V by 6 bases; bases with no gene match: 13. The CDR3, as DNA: TGTGCCAGCAGGAATGCCCCGGGACAGGGTTTGGGCTACACCTTC. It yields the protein CASRNAPGQGLGYTF.

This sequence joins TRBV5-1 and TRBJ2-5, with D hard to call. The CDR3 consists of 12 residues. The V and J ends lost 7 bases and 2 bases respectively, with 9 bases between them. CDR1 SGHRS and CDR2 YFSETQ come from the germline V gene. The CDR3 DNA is TGCGCCAGCCATCGAGAGCAAGAGACCCAGTACTTC. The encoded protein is CASHREQETQYF.

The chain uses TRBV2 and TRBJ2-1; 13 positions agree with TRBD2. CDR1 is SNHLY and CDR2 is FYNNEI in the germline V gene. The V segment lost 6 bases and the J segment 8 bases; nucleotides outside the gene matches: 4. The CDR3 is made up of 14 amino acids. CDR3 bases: TGTGCCAGCAGCCGGACTAGCGGGAGCTATGAGCAGTTCTTC. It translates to CASSRTSGSYEQFF.

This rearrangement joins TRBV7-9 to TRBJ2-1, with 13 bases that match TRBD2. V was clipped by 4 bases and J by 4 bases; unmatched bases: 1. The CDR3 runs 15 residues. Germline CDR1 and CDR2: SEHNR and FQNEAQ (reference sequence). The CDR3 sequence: CASSSGLAGYNEQFF. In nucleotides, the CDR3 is TGTGCCAGCAGCTCGGGACTAGCGGGGTACAATGAGCAGTTCTTC.

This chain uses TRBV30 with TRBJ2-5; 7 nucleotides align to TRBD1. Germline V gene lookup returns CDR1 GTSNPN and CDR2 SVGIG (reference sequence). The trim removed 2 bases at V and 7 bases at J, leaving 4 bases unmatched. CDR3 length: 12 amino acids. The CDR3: CAWSKQGWTQYF. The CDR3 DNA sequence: TGTGCCTGGAGTAAACAGGGGTGGACCCAGTACTTC.

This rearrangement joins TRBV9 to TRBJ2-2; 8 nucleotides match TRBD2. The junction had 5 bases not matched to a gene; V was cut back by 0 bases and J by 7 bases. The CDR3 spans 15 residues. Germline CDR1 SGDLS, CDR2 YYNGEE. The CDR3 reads CASSVAFAGGGELFF. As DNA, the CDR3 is TGTGCCAGCAGCGTAGCCTTTGCGGGAGGCGGGGAGCTGTTTTTT. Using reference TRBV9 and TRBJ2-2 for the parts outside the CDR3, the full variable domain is DSGVTQTPKHLITATGQRVTLRCSPRSGDLSVYWYQQSLDQGLQFLIQYYNGEERAKGNILERFSAQQFPDLHSELNLSSLELGDSALYFCASSVAFAGGGELFFGEGSRLTVL.

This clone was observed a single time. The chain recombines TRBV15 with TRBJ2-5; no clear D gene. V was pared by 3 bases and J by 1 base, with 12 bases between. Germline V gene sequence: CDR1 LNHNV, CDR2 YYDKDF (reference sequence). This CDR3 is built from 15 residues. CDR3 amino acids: CATSSHRGFQETQYF. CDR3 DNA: TGTGCCACCAGCAGTCATCGCGGTTTCCAAGAGACCCAGTACTTC.